The 24 T cell receptor beta chains presented below share a single source sample, sequenced in a study of PD-1 blockade in classical Hodgkin lymphoma. Brentuximab vedotin exposure varied, and every patient relapsed after autologous stem cell transplantation. TCRdb keeps only in-frame clones here, not all; method: immunoSEQ multiplex PCR. The sample records tens of thousands of clones, roughly 89% being singletons. This material consisted of peripheral blood mononuclear cells (PBMCs), taken before the second cycle of nivolumab. The source of these receptors is a human donor with classical Hodgkin lymphoma.

The V gene is TRBV4-1, the J gene TRBJ2-3; TRBD1 agrees at 11 bases. Germline trimming cut 5 bases from V and 4 bases from J; bases unmatched to any gene: 5. The CDR3 sequence is 15 residues long. Germline-derived CDR1 and CDR2 are MGHRA and YSYEKL. The CDR3 reads CASSYGTGGADTQYF. The CDR3 DNA sequence: TGCGCCAGCAGCTACGGGACAGGGGGAGCAGATACGCAGTATTTT.

CDR3 region: CASSDDPGNTEAFF. CDR3 nucleotide sequence: TGCGCCAGCAGCGACGACCCAGGGAACACTGAAGCTTTCTTT. The gene calls are TRBV5-1 and TRBJ1-1; D call uncertain. This CDR3 contains 14 residues. From germline, CDR1 is SGHRS and CDR2 YFSETQ. Trimming stripped 4 bases from V and 1 base from J, with 11 bases between. The full variable domain, its missing parts supplied by reference TRBV5-1 and TRBJ1-1, is KAGVTQTPRYLIKTRGQQVTLSCSPISGHRSVSWYQQTPGQGLQFLFEYFSETQRNKGNFPGRFSGRQFSNSRSEMNVSTLELGDSALYLCASSDDPGNTEAFFGQGTRLTVV.

For the CDR3, the DNA is TGTGCCAGCAGTTTATGGTCGGACAGAACCTACGAGCAGTACTTC. This encodes CASSLWSDRTYEQYF. The chain uses TRBV27 and TRBJ2-7; tentative D call: TRBD1 (6 bases). CDR3 length: 15 residues. Germline V gene data show CDR1 as MNHEY and CDR2 as SMNVEV (reference sequence). V lost 1 base and J lost 2, with 12 bases in between.

The rearrangement joins TRBV25-1 to TRBJ2-5; 8 bases line up with TRBD2. The CDR3 covers 13 residues. Germline CDR1 reads MGHDK; CDR2 reads SYGVNS. J gave up 2 bases and V 6 bases, and 2 bases lay outside the gene matches. This chain's CDR3 is CASSGTSQETQYF. CDR3 sequence (DNA): TGTGCCAGCAGCGGGACTAGTCAAGAGACCCAGTACTTC.

The chain links TRBV6-6 to TRBJ2-1, with 7 positions matching TRBD2. The V segment lost 5 bases and the J segment 5 bases; nucleotides outside the gene matches: 6. Germline CDR1 MNHNY, CDR2 SVGAGI (reference sequence). The CDR3 is 14 amino acids. DNA of the CDR3: TGTGCCAGCAGTCGTCCGGGGACTAACAATGAGCAGTTCTTC. This gives the protein CASSRPGTNNEQFF.

This chain uses TRBV6-4 with TRBJ1-6, with D perhaps TRBD1 (6 bases). Germline V lookup: CDR1 MRHNA, CDR2 SNTAGT. This CDR3 has 15 residues. The V gene lost 0 bases and the J gene lost 9 bases, with 12 bases spanning the gap. The CDR3 DNA follows: TGTGCCAGCAGTGACTCTAGGGGGTCGGGTTCACCCCTCCACTTT. Translated, it gives CASSDSRGSGSPLHF.

The chain is built from TRBV27 and TRBJ2-5; D may match TRBD1 or TRBD2 (5 bases each). Per the germline V gene, CDR1 is MNHEY and CDR2 is SMNVEV (reference sequence). V shed 9 bases and J shed 2 bases, with 22 bases lying between them. The CDR3 is 16 residues long. For the CDR3, the DNA is TGTGCCAGTAAAGGTGTGGGGCGAGGGGATCAAGAGACCCAGTACTTC. It is translated as CASKGVGRGDQETQYF.

The chain uses TRBV5-6 and TRBJ1-5; D uncertain. Germline V lookup: CDR1 SGHDT, CDR2 YYEEEE. Deletions cut 1 base from V and 6 bases from J, with 14 bases between. The CDR3 is 15 residues long. The CDR3 bases are TGTGCCAGCAGCTTGAGTCGGCAGGTGGTTCAGCCCCAGCATTTT. Residues: CASSLSRQVVQPQHF.

This chain connects TRBV11-2 to TRBJ2-2; D gene uncertain. This CDR3 region has 16 residues. CDR1 is SGHAT, CDR2 FQNNGV, per germline. Trimming removed 1 base at V and 4 bases at J, with 13 bases between. CDR3 in DNA: TGTGCCAGCAGCTTAGTTCTAGTCGTGAGCACCGGGGAGCTGTTTTTT. This codes for CASSLVLVVSTGELFF.

The count of this clone is one. The V and J genes are TRBV27 and TRBJ2-6; 7 nucleotides line up with TRBD1. The V and J ends lost 1 base and 2 bases, in that order; junction bases with no gene match: 5. There are 17 residues in the CDR3. Looked up from germline, CDR1 is MNHEY and CDR2 is SMNVEV (reference sequence). CDR3 loop: CASSLWPGGAGANVLTF. The CDR3 nucleotides are TGTGCCAGCAGTTTATGGCCAGGGGGAGCTGGGGCCAACGTCCTGACTTTC.

The rearrangement links TRBV27 to TRBJ1-6, with D possibly matching TRBD1 (5 bases). CDR1 and CDR2 (germline): MNHEY, SMNVEV (reference sequence). The CDR3 loop spans 15 amino acids. Trimming took off 5 bases at V and 7 bases at J, with 15 bases between the two ends. DNA for the CDR3: TGTGCCAGCAGTCGGGACGGATACATCAATTCACCCCTCCACTTT. This codes for CASSRDGYINSPLHF.

The V call is TRBV28, the J call TRBJ1-5; D possibly corresponds to TRBD1 (5 bases). Trimming shortened V by 2 bases and J by 4 bases, and 9 bases separated the two germline ends. This CDR3 region has 14 residues. CDR1 and CDR2 from the germline V gene are MDHEN and SYDVKM. The DNA of the CDR3 is TGTGCCAGCAGTTTAGAGGGACCGAATCAGCCCCAGCATTTT. Translating gives CASSLEGPNQPQHF.

V and J are TRBV19 and TRBJ2-1; D is tentatively TRBD1 or TRBD2 (5 bases each). V was pared by 5 bases and J by 4 bases, with 12 bases between. The V gene's germline CDR1 is LNHDA and CDR2 SQIVND (reference sequence). This CDR3 is built from 14 residues. CDR3 bases: TGTGCCAGTAGTGAGGGGCATTGGTACAATGAGCAGTTCTTC. The encoded protein is CASSEGHWYNEQFF.

The chain combines TRBV25-1 with TRBJ2-5, with 8 positions matching TRBD1. The DNA end is more similar to TRBJ2-7, so the J call may be wrong. The CDR3 runs 15 residues. Germline loops: CDR1 MGHDK, CDR2 SYGVNS. This chain's CDR3 is CASSEFGTGGLEQYF. CDR3 nucleotide sequence: TGTGCCAGCAGTGAATTCGGGACAGGAGGGCTCGAGCAGTACTTC.

The chain is built from TRBV7-2 and TRBJ2-7, with TRBD1 matching 7 bases. Germline CDR1 SGHTA, CDR2 FQGNSA. Losses at the gene ends were 0 bases for V and 7 bases for J; bases not matched to a gene: 6. The CDR3 is made up of 14 amino acids. The CDR3 sequence: CASSLATGTGEQYF. Written as DNA, the CDR3 is TGTGCCAGCAGCTTAGCGACAGGGACCGGGGAGCAGTACTTC.

The J gene is TRBJ1-4, the V gene TRBV5-6; D remains unclear. The CDR3 is 14 amino acids. Germline lookup yields CDR1 SGHDT and CDR2 YYEEEE. Trimming took 1 base from V and 7 from J, leaving 11 bases between them. In nucleotides, the CDR3 is TGTGCCAGCAGCTTGCAAGCGGCTGGTGAAAAACTGTTTTTT. Its protein is CASSLQAAGEKLFF.

The rearrangement uses TRBV5-1 and TRBJ1-2; 11 bases align to TRBD1. The ends lost 4 bases at V and 7 bases at J; junction bases unmatched: 3. Germline V lookup: CDR1 SGHRS, CDR2 YFSETQ. The CDR3 consists of 13 residues. The CDR3 DNA reads as TGCGCCAGCAGCCTAGGGACAGGGGGTGGCTACACCTTC. Its translation is CASSLGTGGGYTF.

Worth noting for this clone: Germline and junction disagree at one end, which may indicate a read error. This rearrangement joins TRBV11-3 to TRBJ1-2; possibly TRBD1 for D (5 bases). CDR1 is SGHNT, CDR2 YENEEA, per germline. This CDR3 spans 14 amino acids. In nucleotides, the CDR3 is TGTGCCAGCAGCTTAGATGAATCTATTGGGACGTTGCACTTC. Protein product: CASSLDESIGTLHF.

The gene calls are TRBV7-9 and TRBJ2-1, with D uncertain. The CDR3 is 16 amino acids. V dropped 2 bases and J dropped 4 bases, with 15 bases sitting between them. Germline V gene sequence: CDR1 SEHNR, CDR2 FQNEAQ (reference sequence). CDR3 nucleotide sequence: TGTGCCAGCAGCTTATCTTGGGCAGAACAGTACAATGAGCAGTTCTTC. The encoded protein is CASSLSWAEQYNEQFF.

This chain uses TRBV19 with TRBJ1-5, with 7 bases aligning to TRBD1. Losses at the gene ends were 4 bases for V and 0 bases for J; bases not matched to a gene: 6. The CDR3 consists of 16 residues. Germline CDR1 reads LNHDA; CDR2 reads SQIVND (reference sequence). The CDR3 DNA reads TGTGCCAGTAGTACAGGGACAGAAAATAGCAATCAGCCCCAGCATTTT. Translation gives CASSTGTENSNQPQHF.

The gene calls are TRBV27 and TRBJ2-7; 9 bases are shared with TRBD2. The CDR3 contains 13 residues. From germline, CDR1 is MNHEY and CDR2 SMNVEV (reference sequence). After removal of 7 bases from V and 3 bases from J, the junction contained 4 bases not matched to a gene. The CDR3 is CASKISGSYEQYF. In nucleotides, the CDR3 is TGTGCCAGCAAGATTAGCGGGAGCTACGAGCAGTACTTC.

The chain carries TRBV27 and TRBJ2-5; D is perhaps TRBD2 (6 bases). The CDR3 length is 18 residues. Trimming took 2 bases from V and 5 from J, leaving 24 bases between them. Germline V lookup: CDR1 MNHEY, CDR2 SMNVEV (reference sequence). CDR3 nucleotides: TGTGCCAGCAGTTTAAGGCACATCATCGGACCGGGGGTGGAGACCCAGTACTTC. It specifies CASSLRHIIGPGVETQYF.

V usage is TRBV11-2 and J usage is TRBJ2-7; 8 nucleotides align to TRBD2. After removal of 0 bases from V and 3 bases from J, the junction contained 7 bases not matched to a gene. The V gene's germline CDR1 is SGHAT and CDR2 FQNNGV. The CDR3 contains 16 residues. The CDR3 coding sequence is TGTGCCAGCAGCTTAGAGACCGCGGGAGGTTTCTACGAGCAGTACTTC. Protein sequence: CASSLETAGGFYEQYF.

V gene TRBV14 combines with J gene TRBJ2-2; D is ambiguous. Per germline, CDR1 SGHDN and CDR2 FVKESK. V was pared by 4 bases and J by 8 bases, with 14 bases between. The CDR3 has 14 amino acids. This CDR3 reads CASSPLLSAGELFF. CDR3 in DNA: TGTGCCAGCAGCCCCCTCCTTTCCGCGGGGGAGCTGTTTTTT. The variable domain in full, with the rest retrieved from reference TRBV14 and TRBJ2-2, is EAGVTQFPSHSVIEKGQTVTLRCDPISGHDNLYWYRRVMGKEIKFLLHFVKESKQDESGMPNNRFLAERTGGTYSTLKVQPAELEDSGVYFCASSPLLSAGELFFGEGSRLTVL.